This record covers a single T cell receptor beta chain. This sample stems from a study of blood T cell repertoires in COVID-19. For the study at large: Researchers got acute and convalescent COVID-19 samples from the United States, Italy and Spain. T cells, B-cell-depleted T cells, or PBMCs supplied cDNA or gDNA.

This CDR3 contains 11 residues. V dropped 1 base and J dropped 13 bases, with 8 bases sitting between them. Germline V gene data show CDR1 as MDHEN and CDR2 as SYDVKM. Original handling: Estimated nucleated cell counts came from reference gene primer amplification. Here immunoSEQ multiplex PCR was the method, and the copy in TCRdb shows in-frame clones only, minus some. For V, J and clone size, that table is used; D and trimming come from the DNA. The repertoire holds 200,000 to 250,000 clones, with approximately 80% as singletons. This clonotype was sampled from a human donor in a cohort sampled during active COVID-19. The V call is TRBV28, the J call TRBJ1-5; the D is unclear. The specimen sequenced was peripheral blood. The CDR3 DNA reads TGTGCCAGCAGTTTATACACAGATCAGCATTTT. This codes for CASSLYTDQHF.